This is a list of T cell receptor beta chains from one sample in a study of T cells in Graves' hyperthyroidism and ophthalmopathy. One entry per CDR3 protein, called by TCRdb with MiXCR from the multiplex PCR reads. Here the sample spans 550,000 to 700,000 distinct CDR3 sequences, roughly 50% being singletons. The sequencing sample was made of peripheral blood or thyroid tissue (not recorded which). Receptors originate from an adult woman with Graves' disease, either hyperthyroidism or ophthalmopathy (not recorded which). CDR3s include the opening cysteine and the closing phenylalanine or tryptophan. Each record gives: clone size, V gene, D gene, J gene, CDR3 DNA, CDR3 protein. D genes are given only for firm matches. Rows give clone size only sometimes, using once, few, many, or a class for an expanded clone.

size: -; V: TRBV7-9; D: TRBD2; J: TRBJ2-7; DNA: TGTGCCAGTAAAGCGGGAGGGCCTTCCGAGCAGTACTTC; CDR3: CASKAGGPSEQYF
size: -; V: TRBV25-1; D: -; J: TRBJ2-7; DNA: TGTGCCGGAGGATCCACCGCCTACGAGCAGTACTTC; CDR3: CAGGSTAYEQYF
size: -; V: TRBV15; D: -; J: TRBJ1-4; DNA: TGTGCCACCAGCCTAGTTTTCCGGGACGGCAATGAAAAACTGTTTTTT; CDR3: CATSLVFRDGNEKLFF
size: many; V: TRBV11-1; D: -; J: TRBJ1-5; DNA: TGTGCCAGCAGCCGCGACAGATCCCAGCCCCAGCATTTT; CDR3: CASSRDRSQPQHF
size: -; V: TRBV7-2; D: -; J: TRBJ2-5; DNA: TGTGCCAGCAGCCGTTCGGAGTGGGGGTTCGGGACCCAGTACTTC; CDR3: CASSRSEWGFGTQYF
size: -; V: TRBV12-3/TRBV12-4; D: -; J: TRBJ1-2; DNA: TGTGCCAGCACAGAGGAGAAAGGCGGCTACACCTTC; CDR3: CASTEEKGGYTF
size: -; V: TRBV9; D: -; J: TRBJ1-6; DNA: TGTGCCAGCAGCGTAGGAGGGTTTGATTCACCCCTCCACTTT; CDR3: CASSVGGFDSPLHF
size: once; V: TRBV7-9; D: -; J: TRBJ1-1; DNA: TGTGCCAGCAGCCGTACAGGAGAACAGGCTGAAGCTTTCTTT; CDR3: CASSRTGEQAEAFF
size: few; V: TRBV11-1; D: TRBD2; J: TRBJ2-7; DNA: TGTGCCAGCAGCTTGGATACTAGCGGGAGGGTGTACGAGCAGTACTTC; CDR3: CASSLDTSGRVYEQYF
size: many; V: TRBV4-1; D: -; J: TRBJ1-5; DNA: TGCGCCAGCAGCCAGTCAGGGAATCAGCCCCAGCATTTT; CDR3: CASSQSGNQPQHF
size: many; V: TRBV20-1; D: TRBD1; J: TRBJ1-4; DNA: TGCAGTGCTAGGTCACAGGGGGCGGAGATAGAAAAACTGTTTTTT; CDR3: CSARSQGAEIEKLFF
size: few; V: TRBV4-1; D: TRBD1; J: TRBJ1-4; DNA: TGCGCCAGCAGCCACCTGACAGGGGGCGGCGAAAAACTGTTTTTT; CDR3: CASSHLTGGGEKLFF
size: many; V: TRBV6-4; D: -; J: TRBJ2-7; DNA: TGTGCCAGCAGTGACTTGGACCTCATCGCTTACGAGCAGTACTTC; CDR3: CASSDLDLIAYEQYF
size: -; V: TRBV5-6; D: TRBD2; J: TRBJ2-2; DNA: TGTGCCAGCAGCTTGGCGGCTAGCGGGGGGTCGCGAGGCACCGGGGAGCTGTTTTTT; CDR3: CASSLAASGGSRGTGELFF
size: -; V: TRBV7-9; D: TRBD1; J: TRBJ1-2; DNA: TGTGCCAGCAGCCCCACGAAGGGGGACAGGGCCGTTTCTGGCTACACCTTC; CDR3: CASSPTKGDRAVSGYTF
size: -; V: TRBV10-3; D: TRBD1; J: TRBJ2-5; DNA: TGTGCCATCAGTGGAAAGTCGCGGTTGGGACAGGAAGGGACCCAGTACTTC; CDR3: CAISGKSRLGQEGTQYF
size: -; V: TRBV10-3; D: -; J: TRBJ2-5; DNA: TGTGCCACCTCTCCTCGAAAGGTCCCCCCGAACGACCAAGAGACCCAGTACTTC; CDR3: CATSPRKVPPNDQETQYF
size: -; V: TRBV11-2; D: -; J: TRBJ2-5; DNA: TGTGCCAGCAGCTCGCAGGGCGAAGAGACCCAGTACTTC; CDR3: CASSSQGEETQYF
size: -; V: TRBV10-3; D: -; J: TRBJ1-5; DNA: TGTGCCACCGCAGACAGGTCCAATCAGCCCCAGCATTTT; CDR3: CATADRSNQPQHF
size: few; V: TRBV15; D: -; J: TRBJ2-2; DNA: TGTGCCACCAGCAGAGATTTAAAGGAGCAGGGGACCGGGGAGCTGTTTTTT; CDR3: CATSRDLKEQGTGELFF
size: many; V: TRBV19; D: TRBD1; J: TRBJ1-5; DNA: TGTGCCAGTGCTCGGGACAGGCCATATAGCAATCAGCCCCAGCATTTT; CDR3: CASARDRPYSNQPQHF
size: -; V: TRBV29-1; D: -; J: TRBJ1-1; DNA: TGCAGCGCTCCACCTCCGGGGGCGTCTTCCGTGAACACTGAAGCTTTCTTT; CDR3: CSAPPPGASSVNTEAFF
size: -; V: TRBV29-1; D: -; J: TRBJ1-1; DNA: TGCAGCGCTACGGGAGGGACTGAAGCTTTCTTT; CDR3: CSATGGTEAFF
size: many; V: TRBV5-1; D: TRBD1; J: TRBJ1-2; DNA: TGCGCCAGCAGCTCCGGACAGGGGTTTGGCTACACCTTC; CDR3: CASSSGQGFGYTF
size: many; V: TRBV24-1; D: -; J: TRBJ2-7; DNA: TGTGCCACCAGTGACGTATCCAGGGGTGCCGAGCAGTACTTC; CDR3: CATSDVSRGAEQYF
size: -; V: TRBV2; D: -; J: TRBJ1-4; DNA: TGTGCCAGCAGTGAAGGGACAGAGGGAGAAAAACTGTTTTTT; CDR3: CASSEGTEGEKLFF
size: many; V: TRBV7-9; D: -; J: TRBJ1-5; DNA: TGTGCCAGCAGCTTTGGGAAACAGCCCCAGCATTTT; CDR3: CASSFGKQPQHF
size: many; V: TRBV11-2; D: -; J: TRBJ1-4; DNA: TGTGCCAGCAGCCACCTACGGGGCTCTAATGAAAAACTGTTTTTT; CDR3: CASSHLRGSNEKLFF
size: -; V: TRBV7-3; D: -; J: TRBJ2-7; DNA: TGTGCCAGCAGCGAAACGTGGGCCTACGAGCAGTACTTC; CDR3: CASSETWAYEQYF
size: -; V: TRBV24-1; D: -; J: TRBJ2-5; DNA: TGTGCCACCAGTGGGTTCGAAGAGACCCAGTACTTC; CDR3: CATSGFEETQYF
size: -; V: TRBV7-8; D: -; J: TRBJ1-4; DNA: TGTGCCAGCAATCCGGGGAACGATGAAAAACTGTTTTTT; CDR3: CASNPGNDEKLFF
size: -; V: TRBV2; D: TRBD1; J: TRBJ1-5; DNA: TGTGCCAGCAGTGCGGGACAGGCCTATCAGCCCCAGCATTTT; CDR3: CASSAGQAYQPQHF
size: many; V: TRBV12-5; D: TRBD1; J: TRBJ2-7; DNA: TGTGCTATCCCGAGACAGGGTAGGGATTACGAGCAGTACTTC; CDR3: CAIPRQGRDYEQYF
size: -; V: TRBV6-5; D: TRBD1; J: TRBJ2-5; DNA: TGTGCCAGCAGTCCCCGGACAGGGATAAGGGAGACCCAGTACTTC; CDR3: CASSPRTGIRETQYF
size: many; V: TRBV6-1; D: TRBD1; J: TRBJ1-5; DNA: TGTGCCACCGGGACAGACCGAAGGCAGCCCCAGCATTTT; CDR3: CATGTDRRQPQHF
size: many; V: TRBV7-9; D: -; J: TRBJ2-5; DNA: TGTGCCAGCAACAGGGGGGGCCGCCAAGAGACCCAGTACTTC; CDR3: CASNRGGRQETQYF
size: many; V: TRBV4-1; D: TRBD1; J: TRBJ2-7; DNA: TGCGCCAGCAGCCAAGTCGCGACAGGGAACTACGAGCAGTACTTC; CDR3: CASSQVATGNYEQYF
size: many; V: TRBV20-1; D: -; J: TRBJ2-5; DNA: TGCAGTGCTAGAACTTTACTAGGCCAAGAGACCCAGTACTTC; CDR3: CSARTLLGQETQYF
size: -; V: TRBV7-3; D: -; J: TRBJ1-2; DNA: TGTGCCAGCAGCTTAAGCCCCCATTCTGGAAACACCTTC; CDR3: CASSLSPHSGNTF
size: many; V: TRBV5-1; D: -; J: TRBJ2-2; DNA: TGCGCCAGCAGCTTGGGGTCCCAGCCCGGGGAGCTGTTTTTT; CDR3: CASSLGSQPGELFF
size: once; V: TRBV25-1; D: -; J: TRBJ2-7; DNA: TGTGCCAGCAGTTTCTCCCCTCTCGAGCAGTACTTC; CDR3: CASSFSPLEQYF
size: few; V: TRBV15; D: -; J: TRBJ2-5; DNA: TGTGCCACCAGCAGACTGGTGGGATTGGAGACCCAGTACTTC; CDR3: CATSRLVGLETQYF
size: many; V: TRBV12-3/TRBV12-4; D: -; J: TRBJ2-7; DNA: TGTGCCAGCAGTCCCCGGAGGGAGTGGTGGGAGCAGTACTTC; CDR3: CASSPRREWWEQYF
size: few; V: TRBV7-2; D: TRBD1; J: TRBJ2-5; DNA: TGTGCCAGCAGCCAGCGACAGGGGGCCAGAGAGACCCAGTACTTC; CDR3: CASSQRQGARETQYF
size: -; V: TRBV6-1; D: -; J: TRBJ1-4; DNA: TGTGCCAGCAGCCCGGGGGGAAACACAAATGAAAAACTGTTTTTT; CDR3: CASSPGGNTNEKLFF
size: many; V: TRBV20-1; D: -; J: TRBJ1-1; DNA: TGCAGTGCTTCTTACAGGGCCACTGAAGCTTTCTTT; CDR3: CSASYRATEAFF
size: many; V: TRBV9; D: -; J: TRBJ2-7; DNA: TGTGCCAGCATCGTTAACTATTACTACGAGCAGTACTTC; CDR3: CASIVNYYYEQYF
size: many; V: TRBV12-3/TRBV12-4; D: TRBD1; J: TRBJ1-2; DNA: TGTGCCAGCAGCACCAACCCGGGACAGGGTGACTATGGCTACACCTTC; CDR3: CASSTNPGQGDYGYTF
size: -; V: TRBV12-3/TRBV12-4; D: TRBD1; J: TRBJ2-7; DNA: TGTGCCAGCTCACCACTCGACAGGGCCCTGGGTTTCGAGCAGTACTTC; CDR3: CASSPLDRALGFEQYF
size: -; V: TRBV7-9; D: -; J: TRBJ1-1; DNA: TGTGCCAGCAGCTGTTGGAACACTGAAGCTTTCTTT; CDR3: CASSCWNTEAFF
size: -; V: TRBV20-1; D: -; J: TRBJ1-1; DNA: TGCAGTGCTCCTGGGGGGGGCGCGGACACTGAAGCTTTCTTT; CDR3: CSAPGGGADTEAFF